A single sample is the source of the 22 T cell receptor beta chains below, sequenced in a study of graft-versus-host responses after intestinal transplantation. Clones were sequenced by immunoSEQ multiplex PCR, and TCRdb holds only the in-frame ones, with some missing. This sample has 86,000 or so clones, with over 80% found just once. Antigens of these TCRs are unknown. Sequenced material: unstimulated CD8+ T cells sorted from spleen or lymph node cells, taken before intestinal transplant. These receptors originate from a human donor who received an intestinal transplant.

J is TRBJ2-7 and V is TRBV27, with 10 bases lining up with TRBD1. The V gene end was trimmed by 1 base and the J gene end by 3 bases; junction bases not matched to a gene: 3. Germline CDR1 reads MNHEY; CDR2 reads SMNVEV (reference sequence). This CDR3 spans 15 amino acids. CDR3 amino acids: CASSLLGDRGYEQYF. DNA of the CDR3: TGTGCCAGCAGTTTATTAGGGGACAGGGGCTACGAGCAGTACTTC.

The chain carries TRBV2 and TRBJ2-2; the D is unclear. CDR1 SNHLY and CDR2 FYNNEI come from the germline V gene. V lost 8 bases to trimming and J lost 0 bases, with 13 bases between them. This CDR3 region has 15 residues. The DNA for the CDR3 is TGTGCCAGCGATTCGCGACCGGCGAACACCGGGGAGCTGTTTTTT. Protein: CASDSRPANTGELFF.

The chain combines TRBV29-1 with TRBJ2-7; possibly TRBD1 or TRBD2 for D (5 bases each). This CDR3 has 14 amino acids. Trimming removed 8 bases at V and 7 bases at J, with 24 bases between. Germline CDR1 and CDR2: SQVTM and ANQGSEA. The DNA for the CDR3 is TGCAGCTCTTCGCTACGCGGGCACTGGGGGGAGCAGTACTTC. Its translation is CSSSLRGHWGEQYF.

This chain joins TRBV4-1 and TRBJ1-4, with unresolved D. Germline CDR1 MGHRA, CDR2 YSYEKL. The CDR3 length is 15 residues. Trimming shortened V by 1 base and J by 6 bases, and 12 bases separated the two germline ends. CDR3 loop: CASSQANFEDEKLFF. The CDR3 DNA reads TGCGCCAGCAGCCAAGCTAACTTTGAGGATGAAAAACTGTTTTTT.

This sequence joins TRBV2 and TRBJ2-1; 14 bases agree with TRBD2. The germline V gene has CDR1 SNHLY and CDR2 FYNNEI. V gave up 4 bases and J gave up 5 bases; unmatched junction bases: 7. This CDR3 is built from 17 residues. The CDR3 loop is CASSGPGLAGEDNEQFF. The CDR3 DNA reads as TGTGCCAGCAGTGGACCGGGACTAGCGGGGGAAGACAATGAGCAGTTCTTC.

The CDR3 bases are TGTGCCAGCAGTGAACCAGGACAGGGAGATCAGCCCCAGCATTTT. It translates to CASSEPGQGDQPQHF. The rearrangement links TRBV2 to TRBJ1-5; 8 bases align to TRBD1. The germline CDR1 and CDR2 sequences are SNHLY and FYNNEI. This CDR3 has 15 amino acids. Unmatched junction bases numbered 5, after V lost 2 bases and J lost 5 bases.

The chain carries TRBV11-2 and TRBJ1-1; unclear D gene. Trimming removed 0 bases from V and 8 bases from J, with 16 bases in between. Germline V gives CDR1 SGHAT, CDR2 FQNNGV. The CDR3 consists of 15 residues. The CDR3 bases are TGTGCCAGCAGCTTAGATTTCCGCCCTTTGGGGGAAGCTTTCTTT. Translation gives CASSLDFRPLGEAFF.

The J gene is TRBJ1-1, the V gene TRBV5-6, with D tentatively TRBD1 (5 bases). The germline CDR1 and CDR2 sequences are SGHDT and YYEEEE. V lost 4 bases and J 6 bases, leaving 25 bases between the germline ends. CDR3 size: 17 residues. Here the CDR3 DNA reads TGTGCCAGCAGCACAACCGTACGGGACCTTCTGGGACCTGAAGCTTTCTTT. This codes for CASSTTVRDLLGPEAFF.

J is TRBJ2-1 and V is TRBV27; weak D call: TRBD1 (5 bases). This CDR3 is 16 amino acids long. Germline V gene sequence: CDR1 MNHEY, CDR2 SMNVEV (reference sequence). The V end lost 2 bases, the J end lost 4 bases, and 15 bases lay between the germline ends. For the CDR3, the DNA is TGTGCCAGCAGTTTAGTCCCCTCTACAGGATACAATGAGCAGTTCTTC. As protein: CASSLVPSTGYNEQFF.

V and J are TRBV2 and TRBJ2-1; no reliable D call. V was pared by 8 bases and J by 6 bases, with 14 bases between. This CDR3 comprises 13 residues. Germline CDR1 reads SNHLY; CDR2 reads FYNNEI. The DNA of the CDR3 is TGTGCCAGCTCCTTATGGCTCCCCAATGAGCAGTTCTTC. It translates to CASSLWLPNEQFF.

V usage is TRBV6-6 and J usage is TRBJ2-1; D possibly matches TRBD1 or TRBD2 (6 bases each). With 0 bases removed from V and 8 bases from J, the gap between germline ends came to 14 bases. This CDR3 is built from 15 residues. Germline-derived CDR1 and CDR2 are MNHNY and SVGAGI (reference sequence). CDR3 sequence (DNA): TGTGCCAGCAGTTACTCGGCCCCAGGGGAGGATGAGCAGTTCTTC. This gives the protein CASSYSAPGEDEQFF.

V is TRBV11-2 and J is TRBJ2-1; D unresolved. Trimming stripped 1 base from V and 10 bases from J, with 8 bases between. Germline V lookup: CDR1 SGHAT, CDR2 FQNNGV. The CDR3 runs to 12 residues. The CDR3 here is CASSLGSVEQFF. The CDR3 nucleotides are TGTGCCAGCAGCTTAGGAAGCGTCGAGCAGTTCTTC.

The V gene is TRBV11-2, the J gene TRBJ1-3; no clear D. Trimming removed 6 bases at V and 0 bases at J, with 12 bases between. This CDR3 region has 15 residues. Germline V CDR1 and CDR2: SGHAT, FQNNGV. Here the CDR3 reads CASSYDTYSGNTIYF. CDR3 in DNA: TGTGCCAGCAGTTACGACACCTACTCTGGAAACACCATATATTTT.

This chain connects TRBV30 to TRBJ1-1, with D maybe TRBD1 (5 bases). This CDR3 has 13 amino acids. Germline loops: CDR1 GTSNPN, CDR2 SVGIG (reference sequence). Trimming removed 5 bases at V and 0 bases at J, with 10 bases between. The CDR3 nucleotides read TGTGCCTGGCAGGGCGGCATGAACACTGAAGCTTTCTTT. Amino acids: CAWQGGMNTEAFF.

J is TRBJ2-3 and V is TRBV11-2, with 9 positions matching TRBD2. CDR1 is SGHAT and CDR2 is FQNNGV in the germline V gene. The CDR3 is 15 amino acids. The trim removed 3 bases at V and 7 bases at J, leaving 8 bases unmatched. CDR3: CASSFGGGAMYTQYF. The CDR3 coding sequence is TGTGCCAGCAGCTTTGGCGGGGGGGCCATGTATACGCAGTATTTT. The variable domain in full, with the rest retrieved from reference TRBV11-2 and TRBJ2-3, is EAGVAQSPRYKIIEKRQSVAFWCNPISGHATLYWYQQILGQGPKLLIQFQNNGVVDDSQLPKDRFSAERLKGVDSTLKIQPAKLEDSAVYLCASSFGGGAMYTQYFGPGTRLTVL.

The rearrangement joins TRBV7-9 to TRBJ2-4; 10 bases align to TRBD1. Germline CDR1 and CDR2: SEHNR and FQNEAQ (reference sequence). This CDR3 has 16 residues. The junction had 5 bases not matched to a gene; V was cut back by 4 bases and J by 2 bases. The CDR3 DNA follows: TGTGCCAGCAGCTCACGGACAGGGGGGACCAAAAACATTCAGTACTTC. This encodes CASSSRTGGTKNIQYF.

The chain combines TRBV27 with TRBJ2-7, with 7 bases matching TRBD1. Germline V gene sequence: CDR1 MNHEY, CDR2 SMNVEV (reference sequence). The CDR3 covers 15 residues. V gave up 4 bases and J gave up 2 bases; unmatched junction bases: 8. This chain's CDR3 is CASSWGRGYTYEQYF. Here the CDR3 DNA reads TGTGCCAGCAGTTGGGGCAGGGGGTACACCTACGAGCAGTACTTC.

The chain joins TRBV2 to TRBJ2-3, with D uncertain. CDR1 and CDR2 from the germline V gene are SNHLY and FYNNEI. The CDR3 runs 10 residues. V was trimmed by 8 bases and J by 4 bases, leaving 4 bases between them. The CDR3 region is CASFADTQYF. In DNA, the CDR3 is TGTGCCAGCTTCGCAGATACGCAGTATTTT.

This clone came up a few times. CDR3 residues: CASSSGFPGELFF. The CDR3 DNA reads TGTGCCAGCAGTTCTGGGTTCCCCGGGGAGCTGTTTTTT. This chain joins TRBV27 and TRBJ2-2; D not certain. Trimming removed 4 bases from V and 6 bases from J, with 9 bases in between. Germline assignment: CDR1 MNHEY and CDR2 SMNVEV (reference sequence). CDR3 size: 13 residues.

The chain couples TRBV9 to TRBJ2-1, with 13 positions matching TRBD2. CDR3 length equals 19 residues. The V gene's germline CDR1 is SGDLS and CDR2 YYNGEE. V lost 2 bases, J lost 3 bases, and 11 bases stayed unmatched. The CDR3 sequence: CASSVGLAGVSEFYNEQFF. DNA for the CDR3: TGTGCCAGCAGCGTTGGACTAGCGGGAGTAAGTGAATTCTACAATGAGCAGTTCTTC.

The V call is TRBV13, the J call TRBJ1-1; D remains unclear. This CDR3 region has 12 residues. V lost 2 bases to trimming and J lost 2 bases, with 3 bases between them. The V gene's germline CDR1 is PRHDT and CDR2 FYEKMQ (reference sequence). The CDR3 nucleotides read TGTGCCAGCAGCTTATTTAACACTGAAGCTTTCTTT. Protein sequence: CASSLFNTEAFF.

The chain has TRBV9 and TRBJ2-1; 7 bases map to TRBD1. With 0 bases clipped from V and 5 bases from J, the junction kept 2 bases outside the gene matches. The germline CDR1 and CDR2 sequences are SGDLS and YYNGEE. There are 14 residues in the CDR3. The CDR3 DNA is TGTGCCAGCAGCGTAGGGGACAGCAACAATGAGCAGTTCTTC. It codes for CASSVGDSNNEQFF. The variable domain in full, completed from reference TRBV9 and TRBJ2-1, reads DSGVTQTPKHLITATGQRVTLRCSPRSGDLSVYWYQQSLDQGLQFLIQYYNGEERAKGNILERFSAQQFPDLHSELNLSSLELGDSALYFCASSVGDSNNEQFFGPGTRLTVL.